The 25 T cell receptor beta chains given below trace back to one sample, sequenced in a study of cytomegalovirus exposure and HLA in healthy donors. Method: immunoSEQ multiplex PCR; TCRdb's copy keeps in-frame clones and lacks some. The data contain 100,000 to 150,000 clones, 89% of them singletons. The sample comprised PBMCs. Every receptor here comes from a woman aged 18-30 years in good health and CMV-seronegative.

This CDR3 is CASSPDLNQPQHF. The DNA for the CDR3 is TGTGCCAGCTCACCGGACTTAAATCAGCCCCAGCATTTT. The gene calls are TRBV18 and TRBJ1-5; D not certain. CDR1 and CDR2 (germline): KGHSH, LQKENI. This CDR3 is built from 13 residues. The V and J ends lost 3 bases and 4 bases respectively, with 7 bases between them.

The genes are TRBV7-3 and TRBJ2-5; D might be TRBD2 (5 bases). From germline, CDR1 is SGHTA and CDR2 FQGTGA. This CDR3 spans 17 amino acids. Trimming pared 3 bases from V and 2 bases from J, leaving 19 bases between. CDR3 residues: CASSLDGPGSTQETQYF. The DNA for the CDR3 is TGTGCCAGCAGCTTGGACGGCCCGGGGTCGACGCAAGAGACCCAGTACTTC.

This clone was picked up a small number of times. This chain joins TRBV5-5 and TRBJ2-2, with 9 positions matching TRBD1. Germline CDR1 SGHKS, CDR2 YYEKEE (reference sequence). The CDR3 loop spans 17 amino acids. With V trimmed by 4 bases and J by 8 bases, 15 bases remained unmatched. The CDR3 loop reads CASSPTRGQGRAGELFF. CDR3 nucleotide sequence: TGTGCCAGCAGCCCTACACGAGGACAGGGGCGGGCGGGGGAGCTGTTTTTT.

This sequence joins TRBV5-6 and TRBJ1-4; D remains unclear. CDR3 length equals 15 residues. V was cut by 2 bases and J by 3 bases, with 11 bases left in between. Germline CDR1 reads SGHDT; CDR2 reads YYEEEE. The DNA of the CDR3 is TGTGCCAGCAGCTTCCTCCTTGACTCTAATGAAAAACTGTTTTTT. Translated: CASSFLLDSNEKLFF.

This chain connects TRBV5-5 to TRBJ1-6; TRBD1 agrees at 8 bases. After removal of 0 bases from V and 9 bases from J, the junction contained 11 bases not matched to a gene. Germline V gene sequence: CDR1 SGHKS, CDR2 YYEKEE (reference sequence). The CDR3 is made up of 17 amino acids. The CDR3 loop reads CASSLESGQAVRSPLHF. In nucleotides, the CDR3 is TGTGCCAGCAGCTTGGAATCGGGACAGGCGGTTCGTTCACCCCTCCACTTT.

The chain recombines TRBV6-5 with TRBJ2-7; D is perhaps TRBD1 (5 bases). V gave up 1 base and J gave up 5 bases, with 18 bases separating them. The CDR3 is 16 amino acids. Germline CDR1 reads MNHEY; CDR2 reads SVGAGI. CDR3 sequence: CASSYFRVQAQDEQYF. CDR3 nucleotide sequence: TGTGCCAGCAGTTACTTTAGGGTACAGGCCCAGGACGAGCAGTACTTC.

The chain recombines TRBV7-3 with TRBJ2-3; D call uncertain. V was clipped by 1 base and J by 10 bases, with 12 bases between them. Germline assignment: CDR1 SGHTA and CDR2 FQGTGA. CDR3 length: 13 amino acids. The CDR3 nucleotides are TGTGCCAGCAGCTTAATGAGTCCAAATCCGCAGTATTTT. Its translation is CASSLMSPNPQYF.

The V call is TRBV5-4, the J call TRBJ2-7, with 7 bases lining up with TRBD1. Trimming took 4 bases from V and 3 from J; bases not matched to a gene: 10. CDR3 length: 15 residues. Germline values: CDR1 SGHNT, CDR2 YYREEE (reference sequence). The CDR3 reads CASSQGQDGGYEQYF. The CDR3 DNA sequence: TGTGCCAGCAGCCAAGGACAGGATGGTGGCTACGAGCAGTACTTC. The full variable domain, its missing parts supplied by reference TRBV5-4 and TRBJ2-7, is ETGVTQSPTHLIKTRGQQVTLRCSSQSGHNTVSWYQQALGQGPQFIFQYYREEENGRGNFPPRFSGLQFPNYSSELNVNALELDDSALYLCASSQGQDGGYEQYFGPGTRLTVT.

The rearrangement links TRBV29-1 to TRBJ2-1, with 8 nucleotides matching TRBD1. This CDR3 has 15 amino acids. Germline V gives CDR1 SQVTM, CDR2 ANQGSEA. With 8 bases clipped from V and 2 bases from J, the junction kept 11 bases outside the gene matches. CDR3 amino acids: CSPIAGTGTYNEQFF. The CDR3 DNA sequence: TGCAGCCCGATCGCCGGGACAGGAACCTACAATGAGCAGTTCTTC.

The V call is TRBV7-3, the J call TRBJ2-2; TRBD2 might be the D (6 bases). Deletions cut 0 bases from V and 4 bases from J, with 9 bases between. The V gene's germline CDR1 is SGHTA and CDR2 FQGTGA. The CDR3 covers 15 residues. The chain's CDR3 is CASSLTRDSTGELFF. The DNA of the CDR3 is TGTGCCAGCAGCTTAACGAGGGACTCCACCGGGGAGCTGTTTTTT.

V usage is TRBV5-1 and J usage is TRBJ1-1, with 8 bases that match TRBD1. Germline CDR1 is SGHRS and CDR2 is YFSETQ. The CDR3 runs 14 residues. Germline trimming cut 3 bases from V and 2 bases from J; bases unmatched to any gene: 3. The CDR3 loop reads CASSSTGGNTEAFF. The CDR3 DNA follows: TGCGCCAGCAGCTCCACAGGGGGAAACACTGAAGCTTTCTTT.

V gene TRBV10-3 combines with J gene TRBJ2-7; D might be TRBD2 (5 bases). This CDR3 comprises 14 residues. V was trimmed by 2 bases and J by 0 bases, leaving 8 bases between them. Germline CDR1 is ENHRY and CDR2 is SYGVKD. The CDR3 reads CAISEERSSYEQYF. The CDR3 DNA reads as TGTGCCATCAGTGAGGAGCGGAGCTCCTACGAGCAGTACTTC.

The chain joins TRBV5-6 to TRBJ1-6, with 7 bases aligning to TRBD1. The germline CDR1 and CDR2 sequences are SGHDT and YYEEEE. J lost 9 bases, V lost 2 bases, and 5 bases had no gene match. CDR3 length equals 14 residues. The CDR3 here is CASSFDRDGSPLHF. The CDR3 DNA is TGTGCCAGCAGCTTCGACAGGGATGGTTCACCCCTCCACTTT. The entire variable domain, with the rest obtained from reference TRBV5-6 and TRBJ1-6, is as follows: DAGVTQSPTHLIKTRGQQVTLRCSPKSGHDTVSWYQQALGQGPQFIFQYYEEEERQRGNFPDRFSGHQFPNYSSELNVNALLLGDSALYLCASSFDRDGSPLHFGNGTRLTVT.

A single count supports this clone. V is TRBV5-6 and J is TRBJ1-4; perhaps TRBD1 as D (5 bases). This CDR3 has 16 residues. The V gene lost 0 bases and the J gene lost 8 bases, with 17 bases spanning the gap. Germline-derived CDR1 and CDR2 are SGHDT and YYEEEE. The CDR3 DNA sequence: TGTGCCAGCAGCTTGGGGTTGGGCAGGGAAAGAGAAAAACTGTTTTTT. It encodes CASSLGLGREREKLFF. Full variable domain (rest looked up from reference TRBV5-6 and TRBJ1-4): DAGVTQSPTHLIKTRGQQVTLRCSPKSGHDTVSWYQQALGQGPQFIFQYYEEEERQRGNFPDRFSGHQFPNYSSELNVNALLLGDSALYLCASSLGLGREREKLFFGSGTQLSVL.

The chain links TRBV7-9 to TRBJ2-6; a possible D gene is TRBD2 (5 bases). Trimming stripped 3 bases from V and 4 bases from J, with 16 bases between. CDR1 is SEHNR and CDR2 is FQNEAQ in the germline V gene (reference sequence). The CDR3 loop spans 17 amino acids. In nucleotides, the CDR3 is TGTGCCAGCAGCTTTTTAGGGAGTTGGGCCGGGGCCAACGTCCTGACTTTC. It specifies CASSFLGSWAGANVLTF.

This chain links TRBV5-5 with TRBJ1-6; 9 bases match TRBD1. Germline-derived CDR1 and CDR2 are SGHKS and YYEKEE (reference sequence). CDR3 length: 18 residues. V shed 1 base and J 6 bases; nucleotides not matched to a gene: 11. CDR3: CASSLFVTGQGFNSPLHF. The CDR3 DNA is TGTGCCAGCAGCTTGTTTGTGACGGGACAGGGTTTTAATTCACCCCTCCACTTT. Based on the CDR3 plus reference TRBV5-5 and TRBJ1-6, the full variable domain is DAGVTQSPTHLIKTRGQQVTLRCSPISGHKSVSWYQQVLGQGPQFIFQYYEKEERGRGNFPDRFSARQFPNYSSELNVNALLLGDSALYLCASSLFVTGQGFNSPLHFGNGTRLTVT.

The genes are TRBV6-5 and TRBJ1-1; 9 nucleotides line up with TRBD1. Germline V CDR1 and CDR2: MNHEY, SVGAGI. This CDR3 region has 16 residues. Trimming cost V 6 bases and J 1 base; bases outside gene matches: 9. Here the CDR3 DNA reads TGTGCCAGCAGCTACGAGGGACAGGGCTGGAACACTGAAGCTTTCTTT. Residues: CASSYEGQGWNTEAFF.

This clone was found a few times. The chain employs TRBV19 and TRBJ2-6; D not resolved. The CDR3 is 14 residues long. V lost 5 bases and J lost 0, with 5 bases in between. Germline V lookup: CDR1 LNHDA, CDR2 SQIVND (reference sequence). In DNA, the CDR3 is TGTGCCAGTAGTCAGATCTCTGGGGCCAACGTCCTGACTTTC. This sequence encodes CASSQISGANVLTF.

J is TRBJ1-1 and V is TRBV12-5; D is uncertain. CDR3 length: 11 amino acids. With 4 bases removed from V and 5 bases from J, the gap between germline ends came to 5 bases. CDR1 is LGHNT and CDR2 is FRNRAP in the germline V gene. CDR3: CASGSETEAFF. DNA for the CDR3: TGTGCTAGTGGTTCGGAGACTGAAGCTTTCTTT.

The DNA of the CDR3 is TGCGCCAGCAGCTTGGATGTGTCAGGTGGAGAGCAGTACTTC. It specifies CASSLDVSGGEQYF. V usage is TRBV5-1 and J usage is TRBJ2-7; D unclear. Germline V gene lookup returns CDR1 SGHRS and CDR2 YFSETQ. This CDR3 spans 14 amino acids. V lost 0 bases, J lost 7 bases, and 14 bases lay in between.

This chain joins TRBV7-3 and TRBJ2-1, with D tentatively TRBD2 (6 bases). Trimming took 5 bases from V and 4 from J, leaving 18 bases between them. The CDR3 has 16 residues. The germline V gene encodes CDR1 SGHTA and CDR2 FQGTGA. CDR3 residues: CASSPLSGPRYNEQFF. DNA of the CDR3: TGTGCCAGCAGCCCTCTCAGCGGGCCCCGGTACAATGAGCAGTTCTTC.

This chain joins TRBV4-1 and TRBJ1-5; D may be TRBD1 (6 bases). Trimming pared 3 bases from V and 3 bases from J, leaving 15 bases between. Germline CDR1 MGHRA, CDR2 YSYEKL. The CDR3 runs to 16 residues. The CDR3 is CASSQGGALTNQPQHF. CDR3 DNA sequence: TGCGCCAGCAGCCAGGGGGGGGCGCTAACCAATCAGCCCCAGCATTTT.

The V call is TRBV7-2, the J call TRBJ1-2; the D is unclear. V gave up 0 bases and J gave up 6 bases, with 11 bases separating them. The germline CDR1 and CDR2 sequences are SGHTA and FQGNSA. This CDR3 is 14 amino acids long. The DNA for the CDR3 is TGTGCCAGCAGCTTAGCCGCGGCTTACCATGGCTACACCTTC. Its translation: CASSLAAAYHGYTF.

This clone showed up just once. The chain couples TRBV9 to TRBJ2-1; TRBD2 matches at 7 bases. The CDR3 totals 16 residues. Trimming at V came to 4 bases and at J to 2 bases, leaving 9 bases not matched to a gene. The germline V gene encodes CDR1 SGDLS and CDR2 YYNGEE. DNA of the CDR3: TGTGCCAGCAGCAAAGGGAGGGGCTCTACCTACAATGAGCAGTTCTTC. Amino acids: CASSKGRGSTYNEQFF. The full variable domain, with the rest looked up from reference TRBV9 and TRBJ2-1, is DSGVTQTPKHLITATGQRVTLRCSPRSGDLSVYWYQQSLDQGLQFLIQYYNGEERAKGNILERFSAQQFPDLHSELNLSSLELGDSALYFCASSKGRGSTYNEQFFGPGTRLTVL.

The table lists this clone with a count of one. The V and J genes are TRBV15 and TRBJ2-7, with D uncertain. The CDR3 is 14 residues long. Between the trimmed V and J ends, which lost 1 base and 4 bases, there was a span of 11 bases. CDR1 is LNHNV, CDR2 YYDKDF, per germline (reference sequence). CDR3 sequence: CATSRGISGYEQYF. The DNA of the CDR3 is TGTGCCACCAGCAGAGGAATTTCAGGATACGAGCAGTACTTC. Supplemented by reference TRBV15 and TRBJ2-7, the full variable domain reads DAMVIQNPRYQVTQFGKPVTLSCSQTLNHNVMYWYQQKSSQAPKLLFHYYDKDFNNEADTPDNFQSRRPNTSFCFLDIRSPGLGDTAMYLCATSRGISGYEQYFGPGTRLTVT.